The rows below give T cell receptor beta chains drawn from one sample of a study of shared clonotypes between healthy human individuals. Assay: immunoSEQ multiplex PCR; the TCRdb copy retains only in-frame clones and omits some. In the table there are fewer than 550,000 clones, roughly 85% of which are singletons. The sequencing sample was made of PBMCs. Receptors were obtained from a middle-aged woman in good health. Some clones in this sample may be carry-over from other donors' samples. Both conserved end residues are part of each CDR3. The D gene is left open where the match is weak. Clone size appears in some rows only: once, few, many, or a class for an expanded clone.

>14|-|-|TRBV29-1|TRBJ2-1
TGCAGCGTTGAAAAGTTGCCCAGACAAAATGAGCAGTTCTTC
CSVEKLPRQNEQFF
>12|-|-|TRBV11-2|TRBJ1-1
TGTGCCAGCAGCTTAGATGGCGGGGAAGCTTTCTTT
CASSLDGGEAFF
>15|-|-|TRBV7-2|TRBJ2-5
TGTGCCAGCAGCAATTGGGGGACTTTGAAGGAGACCCAGTACTTC
CASSNWGTLKETQYF
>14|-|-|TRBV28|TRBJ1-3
TGTGCCAGCGGCCAATTTATCTCTGGAAACACCATATATTTT
CASGQFISGNTIYF
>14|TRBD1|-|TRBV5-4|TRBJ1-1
TGTGCCAGCAGCCTATGGACAGGGAACACTGAAGCTTTCTTT
CASSLWTGNTEAFF
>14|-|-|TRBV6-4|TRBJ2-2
TGTGCCAGCAGTGACTCGGGCCCCACCGGGGAGCTGTTTTTT
CASSDSGPTGELFF
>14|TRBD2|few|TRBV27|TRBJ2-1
TGTGCCAGCAGTTTTGTCGGGGGGAACAATGAGCAGTTCTTC
CASSFVGGNNEQFF
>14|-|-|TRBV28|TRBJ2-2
TGTGCCAGCAGTTTATCCCAGGGGTTCGGGGAGCTGTTTTTT
CASSLSQGFGELFF
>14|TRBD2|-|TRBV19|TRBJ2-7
TGTGCCAGTAGCTCAACCGGGGGGGCCTACGAGCAGTACTTC
CASSSTGGAYEQYF
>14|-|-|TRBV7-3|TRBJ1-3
TGTGCCAGCAGCTTAGGTGGACACGGAAACACCATATATTTT
CASSLGGHGNTIYF
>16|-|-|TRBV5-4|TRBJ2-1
TGTGCCAGCAGCCCCCCAGGGGCTTTACGCCACAATGAGCAGTTCTTC
CASSPPGALRHNEQFF
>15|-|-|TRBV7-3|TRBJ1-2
TGTGCCAGCAGCTTAAGGAAGTCTGGGACCGATGGCTACACCTTC
CASSLRKSGTDGYTF
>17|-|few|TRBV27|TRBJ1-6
TGTGCCAGCAGTTTGGGGGAGGAGATCTCCTATAATTCACCCCTCCACTTT
CASSLGEEISYNSPLHF
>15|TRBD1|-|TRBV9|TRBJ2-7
TGTGCCAGCAGCGTAGAAGGGACAGGGTCCTACGAGCAGTACTTC
CASSVEGTGSYEQYF
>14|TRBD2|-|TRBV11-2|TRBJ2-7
TGTGCCAGCAGCTTAGACCTAGCGGGTTACGAGCAGTACTTC
CASSLDLAGYEQYF
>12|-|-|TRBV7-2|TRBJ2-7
TGTGCCAGCAGCTTAGTGATGGCCACGCAGTACTTC
CASSLVMATQYF
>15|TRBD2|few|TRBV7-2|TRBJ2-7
TGTGCCAGCAGCTTACTGACTAGCTTCCGTGGTGAGCAGTACTTC
CASSLLTSFRGEQYF
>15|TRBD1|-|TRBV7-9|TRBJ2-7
TGTGCCAGCAGCACAAGGAGACAGGGGGTCTACGAGCAGTACTTC
CASSTRRQGVYEQYF
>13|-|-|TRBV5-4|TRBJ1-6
TGTGCCAGCAGCTTGGAGTCTAATTCACCCCTCCACTTT
CASSLESNSPLHF
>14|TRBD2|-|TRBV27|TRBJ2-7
TGTGCCAGCAGTAGGACTAGCGGCCCTCGGGAGCAGTACTTC
CASSRTSGPREQYF
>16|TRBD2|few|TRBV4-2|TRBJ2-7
TGTGCCAGCAGCCAAGATTGGACTAGCGGGAGCTACGAGCAGTACTTC
CASSQDWTSGSYEQYF
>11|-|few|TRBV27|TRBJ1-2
TGTGCCAGCCAGGGGACGGATGGCTACACCTTC
CASQGTDGYTF
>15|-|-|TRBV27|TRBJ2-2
TGTGCCAGCACCCCTCGGATACCGAACACCGGGGAGCTGTTTTTT
CASTPRIPNTGELFF
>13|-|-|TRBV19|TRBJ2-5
TGTGCCAGTAGTCTAGGACAGCAAGAGACCCAGTACTTC
CASSLGQQETQYF
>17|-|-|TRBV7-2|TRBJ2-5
TGTGCCAGCAGCTCCCCCGTAGCAGGGGAAGGACTGGAGACCCAGTACTTC
CASSSPVAGEGLETQYF
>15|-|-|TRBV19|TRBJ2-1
TGTGCCAGTAGTATAAGCGGAGACCCCTACAATGAGCAGTTCTTC
CASSISGDPYNEQFF
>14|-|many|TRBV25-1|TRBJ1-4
TGTGCCAGCAGTGAAACAGCCGGTGGTGAAAAACTGTTTTTT
CASSETAGGEKLFF
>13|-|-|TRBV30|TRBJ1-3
TGTGCCTGGAGTGTCACCCTTGGAAACACCATATATTTT
CAWSVTLGNTIYF
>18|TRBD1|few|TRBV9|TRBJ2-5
TGTGCCAGCAGCGTAGGCTTAGGGACAGGGATGCGACAAGAGACCCAGTACTTC
CASSVGLGTGMRQETQYF
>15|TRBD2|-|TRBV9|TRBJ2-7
TGTGCCAGCAGCGTAGGGCTAGCGGAAACCTACGAGCAGTACTTC
CASSVGLAETYEQYF
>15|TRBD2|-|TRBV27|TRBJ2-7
TGTGCCAGCAGTTCCCTCAGTGCGGGGGACTACGAGCAGTACTTC
CASSSLSAGDYEQYF
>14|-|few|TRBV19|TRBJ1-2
TGTGCCAGTAGTAGCCGCCAGGAGGTCTATGGCTACACCTTC
CASSSRQEVYGYTF
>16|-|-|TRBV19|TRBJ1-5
TGTGCCAGTAGTATAAGGGGCGGCCAGGGTCCTCAGCCCCAGCATTTT
CASSIRGGQGPQPQHF
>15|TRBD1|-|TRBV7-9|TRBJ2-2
TGTGCCAGCAGCTATTACAGGGGCCGGACCGGGGAGCTGTTTTTT
CASSYYRGRTGELFF
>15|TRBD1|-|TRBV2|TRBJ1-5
TGTGCCAGCAGGACGAGACAGGGGGCGGGTCAGCCCCAGCATTTT
CASRTRQGAGQPQHF
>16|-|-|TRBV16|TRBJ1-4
TGTGCCAGCAGCCAATTCCCTCAGCAGGGGAAGGAAAAACTGTTTTTT
CASSQFPQQGKEKLFF
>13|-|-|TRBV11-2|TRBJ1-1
TGTGCCAGCAGCTTAGACAGGGACACTGAAGCTTTCTTT
CASSLDRDTEAFF
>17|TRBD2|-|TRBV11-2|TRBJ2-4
TGTGCCAGCAGCAGTATAGCGGGAGGCTTAGCCAAAAACATTCAGTACTTC
CASSSIAGGLAKNIQYF
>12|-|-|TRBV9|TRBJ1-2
TGTGCCAGCAGCGTAGTAGGAAATGGCTACACCTTC
CASSVVGNGYTF
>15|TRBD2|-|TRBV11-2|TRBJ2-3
TGTGCCAGCAGCCGGGACTACGGTAGCACAGATACGCAGTATTTT
CASSRDYGSTDTQYF
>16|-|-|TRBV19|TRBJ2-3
TGTGCCAGTAGTATAGAACTGGGGTCTTTAGCAGATACGCAGTATTTT
CASSIELGSLADTQYF
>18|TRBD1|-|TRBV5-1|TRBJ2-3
TGCGCCAGCAGCTTGGGTCCCATGGGGACAGGGGGCTCAGATACGCAGTATTTT
CASSLGPMGTGGSDTQYF
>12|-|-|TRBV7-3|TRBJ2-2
TGTGCCAGCAGCTCTTACACCGGGGAGCTGTTTTTT
CASSSYTGELFF
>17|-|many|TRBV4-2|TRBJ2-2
TGTGCCAGCCAACCAACCGGGAGAGGGGATTACACCGGGGAGCTGTTTTTT
CASQPTGRGDYTGELFF
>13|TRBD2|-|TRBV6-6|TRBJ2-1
TGTGCCAGCAGTCCCCCGGGGGGAGATGAGCAGTTCTTC
CASSPPGGDEQFF
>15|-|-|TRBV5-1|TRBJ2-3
TGCGCCAGCAGCTCGTCTGGCCACGACACAGATACGCAGTATTTT
CASSSSGHDTDTQYF
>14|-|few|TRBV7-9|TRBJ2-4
TGTGCCAGCAGCCCTCAGGGGGGGGAGGACATTCAGTACTTC
CASSPQGGEDIQYF
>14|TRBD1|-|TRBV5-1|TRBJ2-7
TGCGCCAGCAGCTTTACAGGGGGGTTCTACGAGCAGTACTTC
CASSFTGGFYEQYF
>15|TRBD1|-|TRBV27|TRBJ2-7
TGTGCCAGCAGCAAGACAGGGGAGAGCTCCTACGAGCAGTACTTC
CASSKTGESSYEQYF
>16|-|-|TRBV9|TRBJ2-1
TGTGCCAGCACCCCCACGTGGGAACCTTCGTTGGGTGAGCAGTTCTTC
CASTPTWEPSLGEQFF
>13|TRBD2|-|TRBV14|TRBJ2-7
TGTGCCAGCAGCCCCCGGGGCGGGAGCGAGCAGTACTTC
CASSPRGGSEQYF
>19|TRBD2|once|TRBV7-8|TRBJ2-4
TGTGCCAGCAGCTTAGCGGGACTAGCGGGAGTGCTAGCCAAAAACATTCAGTACTTC
CASSLAGLAGVLAKNIQYF
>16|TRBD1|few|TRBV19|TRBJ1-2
TGTGCCAGTAGTATGGCCCACAGGGGCTCGTCGGGCGGCTACACCTTC
CASSMAHRGSSGGYTF